The 17 T cell receptor beta chains listed next were all sequenced from one sample in a study of T-cell reconstitution after alpha-beta-depleted transplantation in children. During its preparation, the TCRbeta library received unique molecular identifiers. TCRdb used MiXCR to reprocess the PCR reads, holding one entry per CDR3 protein. The profile shows a few hundred thousand distinct CDR3 sequences, over 25% of them singletons. The sample in question was PBMCs, obtained before TCRalphabeta/CD19-depleted stem cell transplant. The receptors derive from a boy in the first two years of life with Wiskott-Aldrich syndrome, due to receive a stem cell transplant.

This clonotype was found many times. The rearrangement links TRBV27 to TRBJ2-6; possible D gene TRBD1, 6 bases. The CDR3 covers 15 residues. Germline CDR1 and CDR2: MNHEY and SMNVEV (reference sequence). V dropped 6 bases and J dropped 1 base, with 10 bases sitting between them. CDR3: CASSFRGSGANVLTF. The CDR3 DNA reads TGTGCCAGCAGCTTCAGGGGATCTGGGGCCAACGTCCTGACTTTC.

The chain has TRBV5-1 and TRBJ2-7, with TRBD2 matching 10 bases. Per germline, CDR1 SGHRS and CDR2 YFSETQ. With V trimmed by 4 bases and J by 9 bases, 10 bases remained unmatched. CDR3 length equals 14 residues. Here the CDR3 reads CASSIGTSAIGQYF. The CDR3 DNA sequence: TGCGCCAGCAGCATCGGGACTAGCGCTATCGGGCAGTACTTC.

This clonotype was recorded a few times. The chain recombines TRBV11-2 with TRBJ2-1, with D possibly TRBD2 on 5 matching bases. V lost 4 bases to trimming and J lost 2 bases, with 15 bases between them. The germline V gene encodes CDR1 SGHAT and CDR2 FQNNGV. CDR3 length equals 16 residues. The CDR3 DNA follows: TGTGCCAGCAGCTACCCACTAGGGCGCACCTACAATGAGCAGTTCTTC. It specifies CASSYPLGRTYNEQFF. Supplemented by reference TRBV11-2 and TRBJ2-1, the full variable domain reads EAGVAQSPRYKIIEKRQSVAFWCNPISGHATLYWYQQILGQGPKLLIQFQNNGVVDDSQLPKDRFSAERLKGVDSTLKIQPAKLEDSAVYLCASSYPLGRTYNEQFFGPGTRLTVL.

The CDR3 coding sequence is TGCGCCAGCAGAGCGGCCGGCACCGGGGAGCTGTTTTTT. Its translation is CASRAAGTGELFF. This chain uses TRBV10-1 with TRBJ2-2, with D possibly being TRBD2 (5 bases). V lost 6 bases and J lost 4, with 9 bases in between. This CDR3 region has 13 residues. Looked up from germline, CDR1 is WNHNN and CDR2 is SYGVQD (reference sequence).

The rearrangement links TRBV3-1 to TRBJ1-4; 9 nucleotides align to TRBD1. Germline V CDR1 and CDR2: LGHDT, YNNKEL (reference sequence). The ends lost 4 bases at V and 3 bases at J; junction bases unmatched: 15. The CDR3 has 19 amino acids. This chain's CDR3 is CASSPYKGQGPFSNEKLFF. In DNA form, the CDR3 reads TGTGCCAGCAGCCCTTATAAGGGACAGGGACCCTTCTCTAATGAAAAACTGTTTTTT.

This clonotype was counted between two and nine times. The CDR3 DNA reads TGCAGCGTTGTAACCACTGAGGAGACCCAGTACTTC. Amino acid sequence: CSVVTTEETQYF. The chain employs TRBV29-1 and TRBJ2-5; D is uncertain. Trimming took off 4 bases at V and 5 bases at J, with 11 bases between the two ends. The CDR3 totals 12 residues. Germline V lookup: CDR1 SQVTM, CDR2 ANQGSEA.

The CDR3: CASSPPTSVETQYF. The CDR3 DNA reads as TGTGCCAGCTCACCACCGACTAGCGTTGAGACCCAGTACTTC. The genes are TRBV18 and TRBJ2-5; TRBD2 matches 8 bases. Germline assignment: CDR1 KGHSH and CDR2 LQKENI. The ends lost 0 bases at V and 5 bases at J; junction bases unmatched: 2. This CDR3 comprises 14 residues.

The CDR3 DNA follows: TGTGCCACCAGCAGAGATTTTGCGGGAGGTAGGAACGAGCAGTACTTC. Translating it yields CATSRDFAGGRNEQYF. This chain joins TRBV15 and TRBJ2-7; TRBD2 matches at 8 bases. The CDR3 covers 16 residues. The germline gives CDR1 LNHNV, CDR2 YYDKDF (reference sequence). V dropped 0 bases and J dropped 5; count of bases not matched to a gene: 9.

The V call is TRBV12-3 or TRBV12-4, the J call TRBJ2-5; D gene ambiguous. The CDR3 spans 12 residues. The germline V and J ends were trimmed by 6 bases and 5 bases, with 10 bases remaining between them. The CDR3 loop reads CASSFLRETQYF. CDR3 DNA: TGTGCCAGCAGCTTTTTGAGGGAGACCCAGTACTTC.

This clonotype was seen a handful of times. The chain is built from TRBV11-3 and TRBJ2-2; TRBD2 aligns across 8 bases. The CDR3 is 16 amino acids. Germline loops: CDR1 SGHNT, CDR2 YENEEA. Trimming cost V 1 base and J 7 bases; bases outside gene matches: 8. CDR3 in amino acids: CASSLVREGQHGELFF. CDR3 in DNA: TGTGCCAGCAGCTTAGTACGGGAGGGCCAGCACGGGGAGCTGTTTTTT. Full variable domain (outside the CDR3, taken from reference TRBV11-3 and TRBJ2-2): EAGVVQSPRYKIIEKKQPVAFWCNPISGHNTLYWYLQNLGQGPELLIRYENEEAVDDSQLPKDRFSAERLKGVDSTLKIQPAELGDSAVYLCASSLVREGQHGELFFGEGSRLTVL.

The chain links TRBV4-1 to TRBJ2-2; 11 bases agree with TRBD2. Trimming took 0 bases from V and 4 from J; bases not matched to a gene: 4. Germline values: CDR1 MGHRA, CDR2 YSYEKL. The CDR3 runs to 17 residues. The CDR3 nucleotides are TGCGCCAGCAGCCAAGATAGACTAGCGGGAAGCACCGGGGAGCTGTTTTTT. Translated, it gives CASSQDRLAGSTGELFF.

The chain has TRBV7-9 and TRBJ2-3, with 8 bases identical to TRBD2. Germline V gene data show CDR1 as SEHNR and CDR2 as FQNEAQ (reference sequence). CDR3 length: 16 amino acids. The ends lost 1 base at V and 0 bases at J; junction bases unmatched: 3. CDR3 nucleotides: TGTGCCAGCAGCTTAGTGCGGGAGGCTAGCACAGATACGCAGTATTTT. It yields the protein CASSLVREASTDTQYF.

The chain carries TRBV7-2 and TRBJ2-5, with 7 nucleotides matching TRBD2. Trimming took 5 bases from V and 2 from J; bases not matched to a gene: 11. CDR3 length equals 16 residues. CDR1 is SGHTA and CDR2 is FQGNSA in the germline V gene. The CDR3 nucleotides are TGTGCCAGCAGCCTCCCGTTATCTAGCGGTCAAGAGACCCAGTACTTC. It is translated as CASSLPLSSGQETQYF. The whole variable domain, filled in from reference TRBV7-2 and TRBJ2-5, reads GAGVSQSPSNKVTEKGKDVELRCDPISGHTALYWYRQSLGQGLEFLIYFQGNSAPDKSGLPSDRFSAERTGGSVSTLTIQRTQQEDSAVYLCASSLPLSSGQETQYFGPGTRLLVL.

This clonotype came up a few times. The chain uses TRBV7-9 and TRBJ2-5, with a possible D match to TRBD1 (6 bases). V was cut by 6 bases and J by 4 bases, with 15 bases left in between. CDR3 size: 14 residues. Germline V gene data show CDR1 as SEHNR and CDR2 as FQNEAQ (reference sequence). DNA for the CDR3: TGTGCCAGCAGTGAAACAGGGTTTGGAGAGACCCAGTACTTC. It codes for CASSETGFGETQYF.

This sequence joins TRBV20-1 and TRBJ1-1; a weak D match, TRBD1 (5 bases). Germline V CDR1 and CDR2: DFQATT, SNEGSKA (reference sequence). Trimming pared 3 bases from V and 3 bases from J, leaving 14 bases between. The CDR3 totals 14 residues. The CDR3, as DNA: TGCAGTGCTAGTTTGCGGGGCATCGACACTGAAGCTTTCTTT. Protein: CSASLRGIDTEAFF.

This clonotype was counted ten times or more. The chain is built from TRBV6-1 and TRBJ2-2; 12 bases are shared with TRBD2. J lost 1 base, V lost 6 bases, and 0 bases had no gene match. This CDR3 has 15 amino acids. CDR1 MNHNS and CDR2 SASEGT come from the germline V gene. In nucleotides, the CDR3 is TGTGCCAGCAGACTAGCGGGAGGGAACACCGGGGAGCTGTTTTTT. Protein sequence: CASRLAGGNTGELFF.

CDR3 residues: CASAYRGKGDTNEKLFF. Written as DNA, the CDR3 is TGTGCCAGCGCCTACAGGGGGAAGGGGGACACTAATGAAAAACTGTTTTTT. This rearrangement joins TRBV21-1 to TRBJ1-4; TRBD1 is taken as the D call from the table, unchecked against the DNA. TRBV21-1 is a pseudogene. The CDR3 has 17 amino acids.